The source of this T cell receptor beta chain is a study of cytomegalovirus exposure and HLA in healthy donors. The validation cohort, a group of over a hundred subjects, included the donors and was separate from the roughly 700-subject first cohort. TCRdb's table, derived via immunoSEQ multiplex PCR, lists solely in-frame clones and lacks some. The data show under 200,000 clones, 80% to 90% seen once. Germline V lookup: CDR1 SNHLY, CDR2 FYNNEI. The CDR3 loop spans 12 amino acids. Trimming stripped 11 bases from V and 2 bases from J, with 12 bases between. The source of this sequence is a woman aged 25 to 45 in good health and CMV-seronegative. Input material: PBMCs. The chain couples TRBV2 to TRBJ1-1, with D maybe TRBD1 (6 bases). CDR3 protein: CAGGRENTEAFF. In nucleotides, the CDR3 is TGTGCCGGGGGCAGGGAAAACACTGAAGCTTTCTTT.